This T cell receptor (beta chain) was captured by sequencing in a study of OX40 agonist ivuxolimab in advanced cancers. Whole-study context: Past anti-PD-1, anti-PD-L1 or anti-CTLA-4 therapy was accepted, and around 40% had received some.

Points from the study as a whole: At doses 0.1 to 3.0 mg/kg, CD4+ and CD8+ clones expanded.

Samples were taken at baseline and on day 1 of cycles 4 and 7. Sequenced by immunoSEQ multiplex PCR; TCRdb stores in-frame clones only, minus some. The table shows 75,000 to 100,000 clones, with 80% to 95% occurring only once. This CDR3 contains 13 residues. V shed 5 bases, J shed 8 bases, and the junction held 5 bases outside the gene matches. Germline V gene sequence: CDR1 MNHEY, CDR2 SMNVEV (reference sequence). Concerning this clone: No antigen is known for it.

The TCR originated in an adult with an advanced solid tumor such as melanoma, head and neck, liver or kidney cancer. Sample: CD4+ or CD8+ T cells sorted from blood, taken in a trial of the OX40 agonist ivuxolimab. The chain couples TRBV27 to TRBJ1-2; 10 bases agree with TRBD1. CDR3: CASSRTGGGGYTF. The CDR3 nucleotides read TGTGCCAGCAGTCGGACAGGGGGTGGGGGCTACACCTTC.